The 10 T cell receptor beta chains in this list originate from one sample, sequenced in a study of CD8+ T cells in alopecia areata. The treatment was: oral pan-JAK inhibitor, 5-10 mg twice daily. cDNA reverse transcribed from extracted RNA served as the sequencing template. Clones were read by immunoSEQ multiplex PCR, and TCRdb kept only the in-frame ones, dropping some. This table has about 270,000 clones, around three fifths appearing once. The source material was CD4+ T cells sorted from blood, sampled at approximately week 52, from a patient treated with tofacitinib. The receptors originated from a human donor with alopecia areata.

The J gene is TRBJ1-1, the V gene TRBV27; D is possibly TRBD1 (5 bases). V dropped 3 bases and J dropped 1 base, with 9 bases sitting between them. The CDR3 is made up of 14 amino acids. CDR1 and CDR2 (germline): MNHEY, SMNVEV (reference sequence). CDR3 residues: CASSLGGRNTEAFF. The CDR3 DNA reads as TGTGCCAGCAGTTTGGGGGGGAGGAACACTGAAGCTTTCTTT.

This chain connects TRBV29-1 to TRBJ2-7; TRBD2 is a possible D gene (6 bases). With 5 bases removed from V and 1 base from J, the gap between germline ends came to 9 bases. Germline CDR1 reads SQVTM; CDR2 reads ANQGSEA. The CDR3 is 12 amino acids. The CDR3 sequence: CSVNGGSYEQYF. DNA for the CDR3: TGCAGCGTTAACGGGGGATCCTACGAGCAGTACTTC.

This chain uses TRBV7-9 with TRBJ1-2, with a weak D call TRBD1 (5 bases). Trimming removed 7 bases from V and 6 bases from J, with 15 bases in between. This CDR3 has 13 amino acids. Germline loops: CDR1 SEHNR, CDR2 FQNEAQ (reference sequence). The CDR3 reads CASTQGRVDGYTF. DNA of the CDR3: TGTGCCAGCACCCAGGGCAGGGTCGATGGCTACACCTTC.

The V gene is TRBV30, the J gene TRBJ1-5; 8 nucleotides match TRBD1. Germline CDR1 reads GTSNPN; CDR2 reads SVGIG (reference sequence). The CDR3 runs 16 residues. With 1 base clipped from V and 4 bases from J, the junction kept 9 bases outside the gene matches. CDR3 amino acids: CAWSGPQGAWNQPQHF. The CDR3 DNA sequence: TGTGCCTGGAGTGGTCCTCAGGGGGCGTGGAATCAGCCCCAGCATTTT.

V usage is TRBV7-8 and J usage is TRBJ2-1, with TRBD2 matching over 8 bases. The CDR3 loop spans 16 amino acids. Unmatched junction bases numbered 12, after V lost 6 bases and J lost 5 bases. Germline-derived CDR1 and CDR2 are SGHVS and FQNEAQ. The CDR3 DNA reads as TGTGCCAGCAGGTCTTCTCCGGGACTAGTTGACAATGAGCAGTTCTTC. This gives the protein CASRSSPGLVDNEQFF.

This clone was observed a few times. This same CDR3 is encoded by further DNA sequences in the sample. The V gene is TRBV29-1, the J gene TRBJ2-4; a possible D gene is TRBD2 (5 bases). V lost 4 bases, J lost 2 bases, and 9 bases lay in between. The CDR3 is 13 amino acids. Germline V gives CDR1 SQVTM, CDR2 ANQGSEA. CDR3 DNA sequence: TGCAGCGTTGCACGGGGATCCAAAAACATTCAGTACTTC. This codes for CSVARGSKNIQYF.

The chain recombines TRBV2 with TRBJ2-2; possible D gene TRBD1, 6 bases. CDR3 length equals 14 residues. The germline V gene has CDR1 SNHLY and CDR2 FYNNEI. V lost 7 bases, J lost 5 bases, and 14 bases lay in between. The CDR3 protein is CASKRTESTGELFF. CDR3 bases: TGTGCCAGCAAGAGGACAGAGAGTACCGGGGAGCTGTTTTTT.

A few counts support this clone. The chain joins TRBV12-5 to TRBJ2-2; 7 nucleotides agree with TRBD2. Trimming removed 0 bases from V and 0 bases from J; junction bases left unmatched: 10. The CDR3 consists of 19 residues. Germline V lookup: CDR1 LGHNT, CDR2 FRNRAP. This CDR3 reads CASGLVLGAGLTNTGELFF. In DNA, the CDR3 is TGTGCTAGTGGTTTGGTACTCGGAGCGGGGCTTACGAACACCGGGGAGCTGTTTTTT.

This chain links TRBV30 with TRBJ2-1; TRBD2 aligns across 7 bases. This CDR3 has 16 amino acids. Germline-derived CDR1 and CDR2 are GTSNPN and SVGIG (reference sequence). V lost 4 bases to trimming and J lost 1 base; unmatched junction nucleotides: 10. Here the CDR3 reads CAWKSLAGVSYNEQFF. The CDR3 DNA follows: TGTGCCTGGAAGTCGCTGGCGGGGGTGTCCTACAATGAGCAGTTCTTC.

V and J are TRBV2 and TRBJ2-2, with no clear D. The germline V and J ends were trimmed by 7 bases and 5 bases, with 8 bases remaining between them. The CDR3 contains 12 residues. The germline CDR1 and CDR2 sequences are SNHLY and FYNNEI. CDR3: CASIEVTGELFF. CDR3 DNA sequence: TGTGCCAGCATCGAGGTTACCGGGGAGCTGTTTTTT.